Shown below are 21 T cell receptor beta chains from a single sample sequenced in a study of blood T cell repertoires in COVID-19. This table comes from immunoSEQ multiplex PCR, and its TCRdb copy is limited to in-frame clones, with some not included. The data show roughly 100,000 clones, 75% to 90% seen once. Material for sequencing was peripheral blood. The receptors stem from a man in his fifties with acute or convalescent COVID-19.

This clone was detected only once. This rearrangement joins TRBV24-1 to TRBJ1-3; TRBD1 might be the D (5 bases). V was clipped by 9 bases and J by 4 bases, with 12 bases between them. CDR3 length: 13 residues. From germline, CDR1 is KGHDR and CDR2 SFDVKD. In DNA form, the CDR3 reads TGTGCCACCGCCGACGGGGGGGGAAACACCATATATTTT. Amino acids: CATADGGGNTIYF.

The chain links TRBV18 to TRBJ2-3; possible D gene TRBD1, 6 bases. The ends were cut back, 5 bases at V and 5 bases at J, with 11 bases in the middle. The CDR3 contains 13 residues. CDR1 and CDR2 (germline): KGHSH, LQKENI. CDR3 protein: CASSEQGIDTQYF. The CDR3 coding sequence is TGTGCCAGCTCAGAACAGGGTATAGATACGCAGTATTTT.

V is TRBV7-8 and J is TRBJ1-3; 8 bases agree with TRBD1. Trimming at V came to 4 bases and at J to 3 bases, leaving 11 bases not matched to a gene. CDR3 size: 17 residues. Looked up from germline, CDR1 is SGHVS and CDR2 is FQNEAQ. The CDR3 DNA is TGTGCCAGCAGCTCCCTCGGTGGACAGGGTATTGGAAACACCATATATTTT. Translating it yields CASSSLGGQGIGNTIYF. Supplemented by reference TRBV7-8 and TRBJ1-3, the full variable domain reads GAGVSQSPRYKVAKRGQDVALRCDPISGHVSLFWYQQALGQGPEFLTYFQNEAQLDKSGLPSDRFFAERPEGSVSTLKIQRTQQEDSAVYLCASSSLGGQGIGNTIYFGEGSWLTVV.

This chain connects TRBV23-1 to TRBJ1-1; 10 positions agree with TRBD1. TRBV23-1 is placed among ORFs of uncertain function. The V segment lost 8 bases and the J segment 2 bases; nucleotides outside the gene matches: 5. The CDR3 has 14 amino acids. The DNA of the CDR3 is TGCGCCAGCCGGGGGGACAGGGGCAACACTGAAGCTTTCTTT. Its translation: CASRGDRGNTEAFF.

V and J are TRBV4-1 and TRBJ2-1, with 10 bases that match TRBD1. Germline-derived CDR1 and CDR2 are MGHRA and YSYEKL. With 4 bases clipped from V and 5 bases from J, the junction kept 11 bases outside the gene matches. The CDR3 runs to 17 residues. The CDR3 sequence is CASSPPFGQGGDNEQFF. The CDR3 DNA reads as TGCGCCAGCAGCCCTCCCTTTGGACAGGGGGGAGACAATGAGCAGTTCTTC.

CDR3 sequence reads: CASSTPGQGADTQYF. CDR3 in DNA: TGTGCCAGCAGTACTCCGGGACAGGGCGCAGATACGCAGTATTTT. This chain connects TRBV5-6 to TRBJ2-3, with TRBD1 identical over 9 bases. This CDR3 is 15 amino acids long. Germline CDR1 reads SGHDT; CDR2 reads YYEEEE. With V trimmed by 5 bases and J by 4 bases, 8 bases remained unmatched.

This clone was detected a few times. V usage is TRBV24-1 and J usage is TRBJ2-1; 9 nucleotides align to TRBD2. This CDR3 comprises 17 residues. Per the germline V gene, CDR1 is KGHDR and CDR2 is SFDVKD. After removal of 3 bases from V and 4 bases from J, the junction contained 9 bases not matched to a gene. The DNA of the CDR3 is TGTGCCACCAGTGATCACACGGGACTAGCTAGTTACAATGAGCAGTTCTTC. Protein sequence: CATSDHTGLASYNEQFF.

The chain uses TRBV19 and TRBJ2-1, with 7 positions matching TRBD2. Unmatched junction bases numbered 8, after V lost 1 base and J lost 5 bases. Germline assignment: CDR1 LNHDA and CDR2 SQIVND (reference sequence). CDR3 length equals 16 residues. CDR3 nucleotides: TGTGCCAGTAGTATAGGGGACGCGGGAGCCCACAATGAGCAGTTCTTC. This codes for CASSIGDAGAHNEQFF.

J is TRBJ2-3 and V is TRBV9, with 9 bases identical to TRBD1. V gave up 4 bases and J gave up 3 bases; unmatched junction bases: 6. Per germline, CDR1 SGDLS and CDR2 YYNGEE. CDR3 length equals 15 residues. CDR3 sequence: CASSFRQGGTDTQYF. DNA of the CDR3: TGTGCCAGCAGCTTCCGACAGGGGGGGACAGATACGCAGTATTTT.

The chain employs TRBV4-1 and TRBJ2-2; no definite D call. From germline, CDR1 is MGHRA and CDR2 YSYEKL. The CDR3 extends over 14 amino acids. V lost 3 bases and J lost 5, with 10 bases in between. This CDR3 is CASSHVTPTGELFF. DNA for the CDR3: TGCGCCAGCAGCCACGTGACACCTACCGGGGAGCTGTTTTTT.

The CDR3 DNA sequence: TGTGCCAGCAGTTTTAGCAGGGGGCTTGGCGGGGAGCTGTTTTTT. Its protein is CASSFSRGLGGELFF. The chain employs TRBV28 and TRBJ2-2; 8 bases are a match to TRBD1. The V gene's germline CDR1 is MDHEN and CDR2 SYDVKM. The CDR3 extends over 15 amino acids. Trimming at V came to 3 bases and at J to 7 bases, leaving 7 bases not matched to a gene. The full variable domain, rest sourced from reference TRBV28 and TRBJ2-2, is DVKVTQSSRYLVKRTGEKVFLECVQDMDHENMFWYRQDPGLGLRLIYFSYDVKMKEKGDIPEGYSVSREKKERFSLILESASTNQTSMYLCASSFSRGLGGELFFGEGSRLTVL.

The gene calls are TRBV7-8 and TRBJ2-1; D is uncertain. Germline CDR1 and CDR2: SGHVS and FQNEAQ. V was pared by 5 bases and J by 4 bases, with 6 bases between. The CDR3 has 12 residues. CDR3 in DNA: TGTGCCAGCAGCCCCCGGTACAATGAGCAGTTCTTC. Protein: CASSPRYNEQFF.

The rearrangement joins TRBV2 to TRBJ2-1, with D maybe TRBD2 (6 bases). The CDR3 covers 12 residues. Germline CDR1 SNHLY, CDR2 FYNNEI. Between the trimmed V and J ends, which lost 5 bases and 7 bases, there was a span of 9 bases. The CDR3 spells CASSRSGNEQFF. The CDR3 DNA is TGTGCCAGCAGTAGAAGCGGGAATGAGCAGTTCTTC.

V gene TRBV10-3 combines with J gene TRBJ2-3; a weak D match, TRBD2 (6 bases). V was trimmed by 7 bases and J by 1 base, leaving 12 bases between them. CDR1 is ENHRY and CDR2 is SYGVKD in the germline V gene. This CDR3 region has 14 residues. This chain's CDR3 is CAINQRAGTDTQYF. The CDR3 DNA reads TGTGCCATCAATCAGCGGGCTGGCACAGATACGCAGTATTTT.

The chain is built from TRBV20-1 and TRBJ2-7; D not resolved. The CDR3 sequence is 11 residues long. With 1 base removed from V and 3 bases from J, the gap between germline ends came to 4 bases. Germline loops: CDR1 DFQATT, CDR2 SNEGSKA (reference sequence). The CDR3 DNA follows: TGCAGTGCTAGAGGTCGCTACGAGCAGTACTTC. Translated: CSARGRYEQYF.

The gene calls are TRBV3-1 (or the pseudogene TRBV3-2) and TRBJ2-3; tentatively, D is TRBD2 (5 bases). V was trimmed by 4 bases and J by 8 bases, leaving 16 bases between them. The germline gives CDR1 LGHDT, CDR2 YNNKEL (reference sequence). CDR3 length: 14 residues. In DNA form, the CDR3 reads TGTGCCAGCAGCCCCAGCCGGGATTCACTTACGCAGTATTTT. Translation: CASSPSRDSLTQYF.

The chain couples TRBV5-4 to TRBJ1-2; 8 bases agree with TRBD1. The CDR3 is made up of 15 amino acids. V gave up 4 bases and J gave up 2 bases; unmatched junction bases: 7. Germline CDR1 and CDR2: SGHNT and YYREEE (reference sequence). Here the CDR3 DNA reads TGTGCCAGCAGCGGCCGGGACAGGTCAAACTATGGCTACACCTTC. This encodes CASSGRDRSNYGYTF.

This clone was counted once. CDR3 in amino acids: CATSDPGQGRGNEQFF. CDR3 in DNA: TGTGCCACCAGTGACCCGGGACAGGGTAGGGGCAATGAGCAGTTCTTC. V usage is TRBV24-1 and J usage is TRBJ2-1; 9 nucleotides line up with TRBD1. Per germline, CDR1 KGHDR and CDR2 SFDVKD. V lost 4 bases to trimming and J lost 6 bases; unmatched junction nucleotides: 9. The CDR3 is 16 amino acids.

The chain combines TRBV5-1 with TRBJ2-7; 10 positions agree with TRBD2. Trimming removed 5 bases from V and 3 bases from J; junction bases left unmatched: 5. Germline CDR1 SGHRS, CDR2 YFSETQ. CDR3 size: 14 residues. CDR3 coding DNA: TGCGCCAGCAGTCTAGCGGGAGCCCACTACGAGCAGTACTTC. It specifies CASSLAGAHYEQYF.

The chain couples TRBV30 to TRBJ2-7, with 9 bases lining up with TRBD1. The CDR3 has 14 amino acids. V was clipped by 3 bases and J by 6 bases; unmatched bases: 9. CDR1 and CDR2 (germline): GTSNPN, SVGIG (reference sequence). CDR3 sequence: CAWRFGGQGVEQYF. The CDR3 nucleotides are TGTGCCTGGAGATTCGGGGGACAGGGTGTCGAGCAGTACTTC.

The chain uses TRBV6-4 and TRBJ2-1; tentative D call: TRBD1 (6 bases). Trimming pared 4 bases from V and 8 bases from J, leaving 12 bases between. The CDR3 totals 13 residues. Germline lookup yields CDR1 MRHNA and CDR2 SNTAGT. The CDR3 loop is CASSGGPGDEQFF. CDR3 nucleotide sequence: TGTGCCAGCAGTGGGGGGCCGGGCGATGAGCAGTTCTTC.